In this sample, the clone carrying this T cell receptor (beta chain) turned up many times. Attachment of unique molecular identifiers was made to individual cDNA molecules. Using its own MiXCR run on the 5' RACE reads, TCRdb lists one record per CDR3 protein. Of 100,000 to 130,000 distinct CDR3 sequences listed, roughly 10% are singletons. This sample was included in a study of early T cells in non-severe SARS-CoV-2 infection. Study details: The input, bulk RNA from unsorted whole blood, was sequenced, and chains were unpaired.

The V gene end was trimmed by 8 bases and the J gene end by 3 bases; junction bases not matched to a gene: 8. Germline V lookup: CDR1 SNHLY, CDR2 FYNNEI. The CDR3 length is 14 residues. The source is an adult who was a healthcare worker with PCR-confirmed SARS-CoV-2 infection or an uninfected control (not recorded which). The chain uses TRBV2 and TRBJ2-7; 9 positions agree with TRBD2. The sample comprised whole blood. CDR3 sequence reads: CASVKQTSGYEQYF. DNA of the CDR3: TGTGCCAGCGTGAAACAGACTAGCGGCTACGAGCAGTACTTC.